This T cell receptor beta chain was sequenced during a study of sequential checkpoint blockade in melanoma. Background on the study: TCRβ was sequenced from DNA of approximately 99 pretreatment tumors.

Notes on the study in general: Tumor T-cell fraction and clonality correlated with PD-L1 and CD8+ counts. Response in arm A was associated with pretreatment TIL clonality.

The treatment is: randomized to nivolumab then ipilimumab (arm A) or the reverse (arm B). The protocol was immunoSEQ multiplex PCR, while the TCRdb copy is restricted to in-frame clones and leaves out a portion. The sample lists some 7,000 clones, about 20% occurring once. This CDR3 is 14 amino acids long. V lost 6 bases to trimming and J lost 13 bases; unmatched junction nucleotides: 12. CDR1 and CDR2 from the germline V gene are MNHGY and SAAAGT. This clone occurred a few times. No antigen is known for it. The sample here was tumor tissue (inferred from file names), taken from a patient given nivolumab and ipilimumab in sequence. The genes are TRBV6-8 and TRBJ2-1, with 10 bases that match TRBD2. The sequence was collected from a human donor with melanoma. The CDR3 protein is CASSGTSDGIFQFF. DNA of the CDR3: TGTGCCAGCAGCGGGACTAGCGACGGGATTTTTCAGTTCTTC.